The 9 T cell receptor beta chains below all came from one sample that was sequenced in a study of cytotoxic CD8 clonotypes in ibrutinib-treated CLL. Assay: immunoSEQ multiplex PCR; the TCRdb copy retains only in-frame clones and omits some. The profile shows some 50,000 clones, about 57% of them singletons. Sequenced material: PBMCs, taken after 24 months of ibrutinib treatment. Receptors were obtained from a human donor with chronic lymphocytic leukemia.

This chain links TRBV15 with TRBJ1-5; D gene uncertain. The V gene's germline CDR1 is LNHNV and CDR2 YYDKDF (reference sequence). The germline V and J ends were trimmed by 5 bases and 3 bases, with 14 bases remaining between them. This CDR3 has 15 amino acids. CDR3 region: CATSVGRQTNQPQHF. Written as DNA, the CDR3 is TGTGCCACCAGCGTCGGGAGACAAACCAATCAGCCCCAGCATTTT.

This clone was detected ten times or more. The genes are TRBV2 and TRBJ1-5, with 7 bases matching TRBD1. Trimming removed 7 bases from V and 4 bases from J; junction bases left unmatched: 4. This CDR3 contains 13 residues. The germline gives CDR1 SNHLY, CDR2 FYNNEI. CDR3 DNA: TGTGCCAGCATACGGGACAGAAATCAGCCCCAGCATTTT. Its protein product is CASIRDRNQPQHF.

The V gene is TRBV2, the J gene TRBJ2-3; D remains ambiguous. Trimming took off 5 bases at V and 4 bases at J, with 7 bases between the two ends. CDR1 is SNHLY and CDR2 is FYNNEI in the germline V gene. The CDR3 consists of 12 residues. The CDR3 DNA reads TGTGCCAGCAGTAGTCTCGCAGATACGCAGTATTTT. Protein product: CASSSLADTQYF.

In this sample, this clone turned up a few times. The V and J genes are TRBV2 and TRBJ2-7; D gene unclear. The CDR3 loop spans 11 amino acids. Trimming removed 4 bases at V and 3 bases at J, with 4 bases between. Germline V gene data show CDR1 as SNHLY and CDR2 as FYNNEI. This chain's CDR3 is CASSGNYEQYF. Here the CDR3 DNA reads TGTGCCAGCAGTGGAAACTACGAGCAGTACTTC.

V is TRBV19 and J is TRBJ2-1; D might be TRBD1 or TRBD2, each matching 6 bases. Germline CDR1 is LNHDA and CDR2 is SQIVND (reference sequence). The V gene lost 6 bases and the J gene lost 8 bases, with 14 bases spanning the gap. The CDR3 covers 13 residues. CDR3 in DNA: TGTGCCAGTAGCCGAAGGGGGGAGGATGAGCAGTTCTTC. Translated: CASSRRGEDEQFF.

This clone was observed many times. J is TRBJ2-3 and V is TRBV4-1; D unclear. V shed 0 bases and J shed 5 bases, with 6 bases lying between them. Germline V gene lookup returns CDR1 MGHRA and CDR2 YSYEKL. The CDR3 runs 13 residues. The CDR3 coding sequence is TGCGCCAGCAGCCAAGATCGTAGAGATACGCAGTATTTT. As protein: CASSQDRRDTQYF.

V and J are TRBV15 and TRBJ1-5; D gene ambiguous. Germline CDR1 LNHNV, CDR2 YYDKDF (reference sequence). The CDR3 consists of 14 residues. The germline V and J ends were trimmed by 1 base and 4 bases, with 8 bases remaining between them. The CDR3 nucleotides read TGTGCCACCAGCAGAGGAGGGATAAATCAGCCCCAGCATTTT. The encoded protein is CATSRGGINQPQHF.

The chain employs TRBV5-1 and TRBJ2-7; TRBD2 matches at 11 bases. Losses at the gene ends were 4 bases for V and 6 bases for J; bases not matched to a gene: 6. This CDR3 region has 14 residues. Germline V lookup: CDR1 SGHRS, CDR2 YFSETQ. The CDR3 protein is CASSLSGGAPEQYF. The DNA for the CDR3 is TGCGCCAGCAGCCTTAGCGGGGGGGCCCCCGAGCAGTACTTC.

The chain uses TRBV6-5 and TRBJ1-6, with D perhaps TRBD1 (5 bases). Trimming shortened V by 0 bases and J by 9 bases, and 9 bases separated the two germline ends. The CDR3 consists of 14 residues. Germline-derived CDR1 and CDR2 are MNHEY and SVGAGI. CDR3 region: CASSYSRAASPLHF. CDR3 in DNA: TGTGCCAGCAGTTACTCCAGGGCGGCTTCACCCCTCCACTTT.